The entry below gives a single T cell receptor (beta chain) sequence along with its context. The CDR3 totals 15 residues. Losses at the gene ends were 2 bases for V and 5 bases for J; bases not matched to a gene: 9. The germline gives CDR1 MDHEN, CDR2 SYDVKM. Authors' data handling: Scientists estimated how many nucleated cells there were by amplifying reference gene primers. Assay: immunoSEQ multiplex PCR; the TCRdb copy retains only in-frame clones and omits some. That table supplies the V and J calls and clone size; D and trimming were determined from the DNA. The profile shows around 400,000 clones, around 87% of them singletons. These data belong to a study of blood T cell repertoires in COVID-19. Study context: COVID-19 samples collected from the United States, Italy and Spain covered acute and convalescent phases. Sources were T cells, B-cell-depleted T cells, or PBMCs; the material itself was cDNA or gDNA.

Seattle patient enrollment occurred during active infection, with longitudinal follow-up thereafter. Specimen: peripheral blood. This chain links TRBV28 with TRBJ2-7; 7 nucleotides align to TRBD2. The origin of this receptor is a woman in her 30s with COVID-19, enrolled during active disease. CDR3 in DNA: TGTGCCAGCAGTTTACCCTCAGCGGGAATCGACGAGCAGTACTTC. This translates into CASSLPSAGIDEQYF.